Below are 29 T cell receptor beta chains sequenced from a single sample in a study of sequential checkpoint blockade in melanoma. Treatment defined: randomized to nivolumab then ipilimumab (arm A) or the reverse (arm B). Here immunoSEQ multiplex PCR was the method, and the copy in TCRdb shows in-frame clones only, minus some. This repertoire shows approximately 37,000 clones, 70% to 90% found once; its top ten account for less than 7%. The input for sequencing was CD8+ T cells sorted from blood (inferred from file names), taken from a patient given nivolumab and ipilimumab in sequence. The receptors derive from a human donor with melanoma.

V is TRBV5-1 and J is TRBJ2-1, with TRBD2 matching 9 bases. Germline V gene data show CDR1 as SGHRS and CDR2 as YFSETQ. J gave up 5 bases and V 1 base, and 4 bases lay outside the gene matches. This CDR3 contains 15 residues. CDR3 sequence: CASSLSSGANNEQFF. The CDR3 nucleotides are TGCGCCAGCAGCTTGTCTAGCGGGGCGAACAATGAGCAGTTCTTC.

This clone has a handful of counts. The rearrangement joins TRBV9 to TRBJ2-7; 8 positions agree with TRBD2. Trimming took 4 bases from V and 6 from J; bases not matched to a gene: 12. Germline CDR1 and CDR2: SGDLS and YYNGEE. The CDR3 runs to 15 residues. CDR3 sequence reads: CASSPAGLVGGEQYF. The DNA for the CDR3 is TGTGCCAGCAGCCCCGCGGGACTAGTGGGAGGCGAGCAGTACTTC.

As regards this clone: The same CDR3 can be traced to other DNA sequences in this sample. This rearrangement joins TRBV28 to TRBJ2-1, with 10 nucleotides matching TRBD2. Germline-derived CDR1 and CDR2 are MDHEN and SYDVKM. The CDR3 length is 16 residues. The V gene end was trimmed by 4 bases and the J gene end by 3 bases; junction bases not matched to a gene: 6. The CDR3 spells CASSSVAGGSYNEQFF. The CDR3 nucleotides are TGTGCCAGCAGTTCAGTAGCGGGAGGTAGCTACAATGAGCAGTTCTTC.

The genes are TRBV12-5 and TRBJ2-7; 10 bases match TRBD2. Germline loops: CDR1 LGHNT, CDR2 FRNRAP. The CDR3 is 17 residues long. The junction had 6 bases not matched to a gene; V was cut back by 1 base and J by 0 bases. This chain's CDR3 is CASGLDGTSVNSYEQYF. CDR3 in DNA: TGTGCTAGTGGTTTGGACGGGACTAGCGTTAACTCCTACGAGCAGTACTTC. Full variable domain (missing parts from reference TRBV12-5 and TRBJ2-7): DARVTQTPRHKVTEMGQEVTMRCQPILGHNTVFWYRQTMMQGLELLAYFRNRAPLDDSGMPKDRFSAEMPDATLATLKIQPSEPRDSAVYFCASGLDGTSVNSYEQYFGPGTRLTVT.

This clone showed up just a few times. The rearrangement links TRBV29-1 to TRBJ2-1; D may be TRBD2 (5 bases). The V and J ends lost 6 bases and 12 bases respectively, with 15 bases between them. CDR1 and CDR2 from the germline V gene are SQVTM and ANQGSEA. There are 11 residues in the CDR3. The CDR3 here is CSVPQAGGQFF. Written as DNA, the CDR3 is TGCAGCGTCCCCCAGGCGGGCGGGCAGTTCTTC.

The CDR3 protein is CASSFSPTAGTDTQYF. In DNA form, the CDR3 reads TGTGCCAGCAGCTTTAGCCCAACGGCGGGCACAGATACGCAGTATTTT. The chain combines TRBV7-9 with TRBJ2-3; D is uncertain. Per the germline V gene, CDR1 is SEHNR and CDR2 is FQNEAQ (reference sequence). The CDR3 extends over 16 amino acids. Trimming removed 3 bases at V and 1 base at J, with 14 bases between. The whole variable domain, filled in from reference TRBV7-9 and TRBJ2-3, reads DTGVSQNPRHKITKRGQNVTFRCDPISEHNRLYWYRQTLGQGPEFLTYFQNEAQLEKSRLLSDRFSAERPKGSFSTLEIQRTEQGDSAMYLCASSFSPTAGTDTQYFGPGTRLTVL.

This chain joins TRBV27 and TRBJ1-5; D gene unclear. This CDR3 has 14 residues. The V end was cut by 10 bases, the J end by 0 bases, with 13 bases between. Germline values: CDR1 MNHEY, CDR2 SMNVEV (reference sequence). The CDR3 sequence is CATSAGYSNQPQHF. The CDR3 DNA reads TGTGCCACCTCCGCGGGGTATAGCAATCAGCCCCAGCATTTT.

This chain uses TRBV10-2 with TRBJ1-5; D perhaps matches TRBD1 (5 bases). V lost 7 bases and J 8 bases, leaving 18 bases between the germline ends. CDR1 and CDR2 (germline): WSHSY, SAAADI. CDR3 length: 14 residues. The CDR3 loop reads CASTGSGPFEPQHF. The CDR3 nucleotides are TGCGCCAGCACAGGGTCCGGCCCGTTTGAGCCCCAGCATTTT.

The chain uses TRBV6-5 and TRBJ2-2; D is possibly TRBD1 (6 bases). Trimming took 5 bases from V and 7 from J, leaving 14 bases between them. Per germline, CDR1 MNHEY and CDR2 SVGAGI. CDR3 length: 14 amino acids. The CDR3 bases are TGTGCCAGCAGTACCCTCAGGGGAAGCGGGGAGCTGTTTTTT. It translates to CASSTLRGSGELFF.

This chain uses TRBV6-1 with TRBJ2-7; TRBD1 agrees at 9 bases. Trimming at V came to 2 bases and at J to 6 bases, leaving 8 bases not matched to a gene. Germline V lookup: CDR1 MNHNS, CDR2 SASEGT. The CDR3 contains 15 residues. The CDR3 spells CASSEPPGQGVEQYF. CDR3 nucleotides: TGTGCCAGCAGTGAACCGCCGGGACAGGGAGTCGAGCAGTACTTC.

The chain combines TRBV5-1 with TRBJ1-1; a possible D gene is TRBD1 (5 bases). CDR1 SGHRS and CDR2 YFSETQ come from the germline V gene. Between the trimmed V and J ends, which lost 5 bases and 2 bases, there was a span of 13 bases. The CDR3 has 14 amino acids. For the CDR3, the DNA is TGCGCCAGCAGGGAGGGCAGGGCAAACACTGAAGCTTTCTTT. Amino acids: CASREGRANTEAFF.

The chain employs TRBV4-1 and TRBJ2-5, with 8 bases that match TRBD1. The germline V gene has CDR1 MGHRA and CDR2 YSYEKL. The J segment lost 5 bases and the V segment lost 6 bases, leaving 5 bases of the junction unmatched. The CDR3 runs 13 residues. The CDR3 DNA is TGCGCCAGCAGACCAGGGGGCAAGGAGACCCAGTACTTC. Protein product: CASRPGGKETQYF.

The CDR3 DNA is TGTGCCAGCAGTGACGCGGGGACCGAAGGCTCTGGGGCCAACGTCCTGACTTTC. As protein: CASSDAGTEGSGANVLTF. The chain combines TRBV2 with TRBJ2-6; D may be TRBD2 (6 bases). The CDR3 has 18 amino acids. V lost 3 bases and J lost 0, with 15 bases in between. Germline CDR1 and CDR2: SNHLY and FYNNEI.

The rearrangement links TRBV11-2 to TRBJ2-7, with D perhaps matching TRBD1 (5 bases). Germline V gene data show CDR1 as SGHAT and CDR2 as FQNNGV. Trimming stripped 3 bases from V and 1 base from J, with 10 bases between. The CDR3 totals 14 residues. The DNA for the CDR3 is TGTGCCAGCAGCTTTGGCCAGGGTTCCTACGAGCAGTACTTC. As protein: CASSFGQGSYEQYF.

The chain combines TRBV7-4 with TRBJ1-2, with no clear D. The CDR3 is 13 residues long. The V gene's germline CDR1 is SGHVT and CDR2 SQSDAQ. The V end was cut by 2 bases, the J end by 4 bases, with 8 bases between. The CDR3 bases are TGTGCCAGCAGCTTACAGGCCCTCTATGGCTACACCTTC. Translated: CASSLQALYGYTF.

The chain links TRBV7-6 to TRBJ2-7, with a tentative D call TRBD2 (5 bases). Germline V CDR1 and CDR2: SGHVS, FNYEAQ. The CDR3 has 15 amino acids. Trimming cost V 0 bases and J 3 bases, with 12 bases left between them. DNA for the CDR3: TGTGCCAGCAGCTTAGCTACGGGAATCGGCTACGAGCAGTACTTC. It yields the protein CASSLATGIGYEQYF.

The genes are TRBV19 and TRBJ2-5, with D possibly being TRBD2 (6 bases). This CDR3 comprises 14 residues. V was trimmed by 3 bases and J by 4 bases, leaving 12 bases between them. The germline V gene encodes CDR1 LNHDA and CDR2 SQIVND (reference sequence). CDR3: CASSIRGGTETQYF. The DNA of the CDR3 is TGTGCCAGTAGTATTCGGGGAGGTACAGAGACCCAGTACTTC.

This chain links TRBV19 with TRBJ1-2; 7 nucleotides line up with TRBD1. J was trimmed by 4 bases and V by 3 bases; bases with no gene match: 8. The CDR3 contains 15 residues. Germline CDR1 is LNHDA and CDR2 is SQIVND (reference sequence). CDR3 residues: CASSISGQATYGYTF. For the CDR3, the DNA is TGTGCCAGTAGTATTAGTGGACAGGCGACCTATGGCTACACCTTC. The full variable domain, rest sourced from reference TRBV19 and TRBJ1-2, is DGGITQSPKYLFRKEGQNVTLSCEQNLNHDAMYWYRQDPGQGLRLIYYSQIVNDFQKGDIAEGYSVSREKKESFPLTVTSAQKNPTAFYLCASSISGQATYGYTFGSGTRLTVV.

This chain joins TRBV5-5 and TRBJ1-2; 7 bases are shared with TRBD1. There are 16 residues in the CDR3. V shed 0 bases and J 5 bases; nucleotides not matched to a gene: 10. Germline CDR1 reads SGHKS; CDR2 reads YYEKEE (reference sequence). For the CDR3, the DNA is TGTGCCAGCAGCTTGGCCCTTGGGCAGGGGGGTTATGGCTACACCTTC. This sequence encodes CASSLALGQGGYGYTF. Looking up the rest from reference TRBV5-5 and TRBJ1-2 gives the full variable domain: DAGVTQSPTHLIKTRGQQVTLRCSPISGHKSVSWYQQVLGQGPQFIFQYYEKEERGRGNFPDRFSARQFPNYSSELNVNALLLGDSALYLCASSLALGQGGYGYTFGSGTRLTVV.

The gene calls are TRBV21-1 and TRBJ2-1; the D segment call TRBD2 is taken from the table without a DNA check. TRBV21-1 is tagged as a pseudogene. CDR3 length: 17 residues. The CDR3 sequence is CASRWSPGLADYNEQFF. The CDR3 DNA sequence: TGTGCCAGCAGGTGGAGCCCGGGACTAGCGGATTACAATGAGCAGTTCTTC.

CDR3 residues: CASSVGGGGYNEQFF. The DNA for the CDR3 is TGTGCCAGCAGCGTAGGAGGCGGGGGTTACAATGAGCAGTTCTTC. The chain couples TRBV9 to TRBJ2-1, with 7 bases matching TRBD2. Germline V CDR1 and CDR2: SGDLS, YYNGEE. The CDR3 covers 15 residues. V shed 0 bases, J shed 4 bases, and the junction held 4 bases outside the gene matches.

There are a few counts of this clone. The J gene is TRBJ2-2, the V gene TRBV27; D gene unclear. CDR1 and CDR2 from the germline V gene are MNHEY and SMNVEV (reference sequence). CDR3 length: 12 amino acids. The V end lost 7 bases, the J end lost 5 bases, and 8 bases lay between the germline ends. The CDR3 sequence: CASKLRTGELFF. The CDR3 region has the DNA TGTGCCAGCAAGCTACGAACCGGGGAGCTGTTTTTT.

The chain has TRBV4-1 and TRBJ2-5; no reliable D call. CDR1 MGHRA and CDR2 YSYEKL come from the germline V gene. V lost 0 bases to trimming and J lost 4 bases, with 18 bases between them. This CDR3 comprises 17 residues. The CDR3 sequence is CASSQEQFGSFGETQYF. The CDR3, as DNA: TGCGCCAGCAGCCAAGAACAGTTTGGTTCTTTTGGAGAGACCCAGTACTTC.

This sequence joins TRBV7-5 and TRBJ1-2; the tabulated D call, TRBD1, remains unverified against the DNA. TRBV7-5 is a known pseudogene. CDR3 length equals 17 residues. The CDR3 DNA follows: TGTGTCAGAAGCCCGCTTAGAAATCTTCGGGACAGTGCTGGCTACACCTTC. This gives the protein CVRSPLRNLRDSAGYTF.

The CDR3 coding sequence is TGTGCCAGCAGTGGCAGTTACGAGCAGTACTTC. The encoded protein is CASSGSYEQYF. The genes are TRBV2 and TRBJ2-7, with D hard to call. This CDR3 contains 11 residues. The germline gives CDR1 SNHLY, CDR2 FYNNEI. The V end was cut by 4 bases, the J end by 4 bases, with 5 bases between.

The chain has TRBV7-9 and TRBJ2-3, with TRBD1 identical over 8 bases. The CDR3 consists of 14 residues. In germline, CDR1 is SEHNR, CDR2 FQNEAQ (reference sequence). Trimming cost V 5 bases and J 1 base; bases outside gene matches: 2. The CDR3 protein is CASSAGGGTDTQYF. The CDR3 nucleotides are TGTGCCAGCAGCGCAGGGGGCGGCACAGATACGCAGTATTTT.

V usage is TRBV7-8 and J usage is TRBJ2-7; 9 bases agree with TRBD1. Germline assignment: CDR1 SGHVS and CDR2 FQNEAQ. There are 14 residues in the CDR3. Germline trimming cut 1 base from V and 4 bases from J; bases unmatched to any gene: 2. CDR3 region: CASSLGTGEYEQYF. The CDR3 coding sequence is TGTGCCAGCAGCTTAGGGACAGGGGAATACGAGCAGTACTTC.

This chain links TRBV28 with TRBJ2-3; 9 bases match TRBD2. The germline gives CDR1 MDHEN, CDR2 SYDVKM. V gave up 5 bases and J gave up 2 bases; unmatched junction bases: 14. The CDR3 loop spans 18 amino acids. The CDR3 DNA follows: TGTGCCAGCAGTCCTTCGGGAGTAGCGGGGGAGCTCACAGATACGCAGTATTTT. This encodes CASSPSGVAGELTDTQYF.

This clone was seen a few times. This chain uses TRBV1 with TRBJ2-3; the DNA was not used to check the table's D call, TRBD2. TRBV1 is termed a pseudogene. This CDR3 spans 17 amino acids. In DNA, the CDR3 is TGCACCAGCAGCCTAGCGGGAGGAAGTAGAGGCACAGATACGCAGTATTTT. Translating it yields CTSSLAGGSRGTDTQYF.